This T cell receptor beta chain was recorded in a study of blood T cells in healthy people across ages. Study outcomes and limitations: Per million T cells, the diversity of TCR beta decreased roughly linearly as age advanced. Estimated diversity that came from one million T cells was considered an underestimate.

Then a second PCR, running about 7 to 11 cycles, was carried out with a sample-barcoded 5' primer and a J-beta primer mix. Each of the cDNA molecules was tagged by a template-switch adaptor with 12 random nucleotides. Individual samples furnished no less than 2.5 million CDR3-containing paired-end reads apiece. TCRdb reprocessed the 5' RACE reads via MiXCR and lists one record per CDR3 protein. Altogether 1.5 million to 2 million distinct CDR3 sequences are present, 49% being singletons, with the ten largest covering over 2%. As regards this clonotype: Its matching antigen is unknown.

The CDR3 consists of 16 residues. Germline V gene sequence: CDR1 SGHTA, CDR2 FQGNSA. The chain links TRBV7-2 to TRBJ2-5; D is unclear. The tail of the sequence fits TRBJ2-1 better, so the J call may be wrong. The TCR was taken from a woman between 35 and 50 years old in good health. Material: blood. CDR3 coding DNA: TGTGCCAGCAGCTTAGGGTCCGGCAGGTACCAAGAGACCCAGTTCTTC. Residues: CASSLGSGRYQETQFF.